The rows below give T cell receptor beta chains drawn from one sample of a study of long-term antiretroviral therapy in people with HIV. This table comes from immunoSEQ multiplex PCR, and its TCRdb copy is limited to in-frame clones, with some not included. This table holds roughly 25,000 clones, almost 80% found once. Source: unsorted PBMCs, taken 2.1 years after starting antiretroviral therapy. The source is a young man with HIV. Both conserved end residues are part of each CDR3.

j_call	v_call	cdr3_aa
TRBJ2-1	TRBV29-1	CSVGGRDYNEQFF
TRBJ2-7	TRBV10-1	CASSEKARLAGGEQYF
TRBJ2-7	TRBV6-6	CASSYTLYEQYF
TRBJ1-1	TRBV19	CASSSGPYTEAFF
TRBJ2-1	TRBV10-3	CAISELTRGGPYNEQFF
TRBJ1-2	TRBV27	CASSQGAIPANYGYTF
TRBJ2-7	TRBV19	CASKTSGSSYEQYF
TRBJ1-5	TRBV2	CASSEVWGSNQPQHF
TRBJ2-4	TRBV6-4	CASSDSAPRDRAAKNIQYF
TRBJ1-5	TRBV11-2	CASSPQDGNQPQHF
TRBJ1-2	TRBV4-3	CASSQDWQRAPYGYTF
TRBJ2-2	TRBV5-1	CASSLAENTGELFF
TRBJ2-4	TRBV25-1	CATSTGLSKNIQYF
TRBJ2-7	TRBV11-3	CASSAGGVTAYEQYF
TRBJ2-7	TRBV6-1	CASSVEQYF
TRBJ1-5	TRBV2	CASSPDNQGFEPQHF
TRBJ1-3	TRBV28	CASTTGLSSGNTIYF
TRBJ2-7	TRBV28	CASSPVTEYEQYF
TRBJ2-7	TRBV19	CASSIGTGGYEQYF
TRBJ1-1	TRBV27	CASSWLMNTEAFF
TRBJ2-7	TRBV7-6	CASSLEPVSSYEQYF
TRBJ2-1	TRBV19	CASSIDPTVHASSYNEQFF
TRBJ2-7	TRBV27	CASSLSVAGGDEQYF
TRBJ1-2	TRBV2	CASSEARGAGYTF
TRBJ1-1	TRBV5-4	CASSLGTRNTEAFF
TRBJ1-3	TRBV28	CASRGDRGENTIYF
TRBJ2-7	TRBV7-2	CASSLSGSTGEQYF
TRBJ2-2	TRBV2	CASSVGGSTGELFF
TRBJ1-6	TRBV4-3	CASSQDTGQGSPLHF
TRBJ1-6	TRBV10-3	CAISDGTGASPLHF
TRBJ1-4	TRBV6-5	CASSYGRVGEKLFF
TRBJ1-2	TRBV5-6	CASSLAGGQAYGYTF
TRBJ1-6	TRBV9	CASSVVPDAGSPLHF
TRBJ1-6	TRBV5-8	CASSLWGTGNSPLHF
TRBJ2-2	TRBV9	CASSVGRSNTGELFF
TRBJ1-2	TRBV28	CASSTRDGYTF
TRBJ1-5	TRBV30	CAWSGPNQPQHF
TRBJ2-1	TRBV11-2	CASSFGINNEQFF
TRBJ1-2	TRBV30	CAWSVVRYGYTF
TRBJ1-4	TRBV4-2	CASSDRLTNEKLFF
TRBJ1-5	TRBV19	CASRNPPGTGGDQPQHF
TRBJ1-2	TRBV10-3	CAIYDRYYGYTF